The clone carrying this T cell receptor (beta chain) was seen a few times. Researchers amplified the TCR beta CDR3 regions from RNA transcripts. First-round RT-PCR of the TCR CDR3 relied on the HTBI primer set. In TCRdb, the multiplex PCR reads were re-called with MiXCR into one record per CDR3 protein. The table records 730,000 or so distinct CDR3 sequences, approximately 18% of them present only once. The CDR3 has 15 amino acids. CDR1 and CDR2 (germline): ENHRY, SYGVKD. V gave up 3 bases and J gave up 0 bases, with 11 bases separating them. These data originate in a study of T cells in Graves' hyperthyroidism and ophthalmopathy. Across the whole study: Peripheral blood sampling occurred at initial diagnosis, before any treatment.

What was sequenced was blood. V and J are TRBV10-3 and TRBJ1-2; D is undetermined. The sequence came from a woman between 50 and 59 years old with Graves' hyperthyroidism that later progressed to Graves' ophthalmopathy. The CDR3 loop reads CAISESQGTNYGYTF. Written as DNA, the CDR3 is TGTGCCATCAGTGAATCTCAAGGAACTAACTATGGCTACACCTTC.